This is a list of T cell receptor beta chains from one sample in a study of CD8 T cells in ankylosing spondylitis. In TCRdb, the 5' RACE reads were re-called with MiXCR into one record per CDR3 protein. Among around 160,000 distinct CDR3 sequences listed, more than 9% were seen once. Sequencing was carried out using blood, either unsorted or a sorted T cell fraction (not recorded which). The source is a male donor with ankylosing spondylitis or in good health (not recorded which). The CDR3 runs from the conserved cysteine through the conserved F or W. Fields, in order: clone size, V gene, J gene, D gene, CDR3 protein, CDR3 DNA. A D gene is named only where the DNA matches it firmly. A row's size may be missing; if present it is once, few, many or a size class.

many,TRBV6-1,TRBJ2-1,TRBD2,CASRGSGTYNEQFF,TGTGCCAGCAGGGGGAGCGGGACGTACAATGAGCAGTTCTTC
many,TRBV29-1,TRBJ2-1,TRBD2,CSVPSSGGSSYNEQFF,TGCAGCGTTCCCTCTAGCGGCGGGAGCTCCTACAATGAGCAGTTCTTC
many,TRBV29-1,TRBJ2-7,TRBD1,CSVQRDRNTYEQYF,TGCAGCGTTCAACGGGACAGGAATACCTACGAGCAGTACTTC
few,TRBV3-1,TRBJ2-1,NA,CASSLSAENEQFF,TGTGCCAGCAGCCTAAGCGCCGAGAATGAGCAGTTCTTC
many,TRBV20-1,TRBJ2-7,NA,CSARDFPRGDF,TGCAGTGCTAGAGATTTTCCCCGGGGAGACTTC
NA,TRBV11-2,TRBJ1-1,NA,CASSTGGAWGERDTEAFF,TGTGCCAGCAGCACCGGGGGTGCGTGGGGGGAGCGGGACACTGAAGCTTTCTTT
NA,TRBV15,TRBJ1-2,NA,CATSSSFVGGVGYTF,TGTGCCACCAGCTCCTCGTTTGTTGGAGGGGTAGGCTACACCTTC
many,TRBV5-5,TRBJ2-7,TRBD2,CASSGGTSGRSHEQYF,TGTGCCAGCAGCGGCGGGACTAGCGGGAGGTCCCACGAGCAGTACTTC
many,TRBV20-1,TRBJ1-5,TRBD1,CSASPGTEYQPQHF,TGCAGTGCTAGCCCCGGGACAGAGTATCAGCCCCAGCATTTT
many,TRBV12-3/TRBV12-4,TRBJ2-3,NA,CASSPRGQGSNTQYF,TGTGCCAGCAGTCCGCGGGGCCAGGGATCGAATACGCAGTATTTT
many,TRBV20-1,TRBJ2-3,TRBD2,CSAPTSGAFTDTQYF,TGCAGTGCTCCCACTAGCGGAGCCTTCACAGATACGCAGTATTTT
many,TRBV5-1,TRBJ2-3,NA,CASSLGLSGATDTQYF,TGCGCCAGCAGCTTGGGCCTATCGGGGGCGACAGATACGCAGTATTTT
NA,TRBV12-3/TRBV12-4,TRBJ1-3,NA,CASSIQSPIYF,TGTGCCAGCAGCATACAATCCCCCATATATTTT
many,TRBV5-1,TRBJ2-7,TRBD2,CASSPLAGGTYEQYF,TGCGCCAGCAGCCCACTGGCGGGAGGCACCTACGAGCAGTACTTC
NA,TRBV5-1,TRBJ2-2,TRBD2,CASSASGGRTGELFF,TGCGCCAGCAGCGCTAGCGGGGGCCGCACCGGGGAGCTGTTTTTT
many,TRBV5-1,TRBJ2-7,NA,CASSFLPVGTSYEQYF,TGCGCCAGCAGCTTCTTGCCCGTTGGGACCTCCTACGAGCAGTACTTC
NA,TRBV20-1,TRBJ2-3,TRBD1,CSARTGQFPDTQYF,TGCAGTGCTAGGACGGGACAGTTCCCCGATACGCAGTATTTT
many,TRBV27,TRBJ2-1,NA,CASSFDSSHGQFF,TGTGCCAGCAGTTTTGACAGCTCACATGGGCAGTTCTTC
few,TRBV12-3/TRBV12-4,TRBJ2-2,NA,CASRYRNEPGVPTGELFF,TGTGCCAGCAGATACCGCAACGAACCCGGTGTTCCGACCGGGGAGCTGTTTTTT
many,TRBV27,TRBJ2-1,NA,CASSLPGGEQFF,TGTGCCAGCAGTTTACCCGGAGGGGAGCAGTTCTTC
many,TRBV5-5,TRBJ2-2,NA,CASSLGPTRRNTGELFF,TGTGCCAGCAGCTTGGGGCCGACGAGACGGAACACCGGGGAGCTGTTTTTT
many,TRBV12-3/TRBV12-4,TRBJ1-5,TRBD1,CASRYGQGVQPQHF,TGTGCCAGCAGATACGGACAGGGAGTTCAGCCCCAGCATTTT
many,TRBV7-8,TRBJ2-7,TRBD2,CASSLLLATSYEQYF,TGTGCCAGCAGCTTATTACTAGCGACCTCCTACGAGCAGTACTTC
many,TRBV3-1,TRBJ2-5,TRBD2,CASSWGLAGEETQYF,TGTGCCAGCAGCTGGGGACTAGCGGGGGAAGAGACCCAGTACTTC
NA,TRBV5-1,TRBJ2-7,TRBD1,CASSLGPGQGIYEQYF,TGCGCCAGCAGCCTGGGTCCGGGACAGGGAATCTACGAGCAGTACTTC
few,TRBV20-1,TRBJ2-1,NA,CSATVGLSYNEQFF,TGCAGTGCTACAGTCGGTCTCTCCTACAATGAGCAGTTCTTC
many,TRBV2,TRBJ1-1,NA,CASSLDRRNTEAFF,TGTGCCAGCAGTTTGGACAGAAGGAACACTGAAGCTTTCTTT
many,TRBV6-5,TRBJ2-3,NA,CASSYSGAVSTDTQYF,TGTGCCAGCAGTTACTCGGGAGCAGTTAGCACAGATACGCAGTATTTT
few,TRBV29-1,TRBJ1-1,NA,CSVGRGYTEAFF,TGCAGCGTTGGGAGGGGCTACACTGAAGCTTTCTTT
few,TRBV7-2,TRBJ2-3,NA,CASSLGQAEADTQYF,TGTGCCAGCAGCTTAGGACAGGCGGAGGCAGATACGCAGTATTTT
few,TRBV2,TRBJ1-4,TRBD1,CASRTGREEKLFF,TGTGCCAGCAGGACAGGGAGAGAGGAAAAACTGTTTTTT
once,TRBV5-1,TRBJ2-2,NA,CASSLALGQGNTGELFF,TGCGCCAGCAGCTTGGCCCTCGGTCAGGGGAACACCGGGGAGCTGTTTTTT
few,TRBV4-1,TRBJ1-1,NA,CASSQVQTHTEAFF,TGCGCCAGCAGCCAAGTCCAGACTCACACTGAAGCTTTCTTT
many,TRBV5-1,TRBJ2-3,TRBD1,CASSSQAGGGDTQYF,TGCGCCAGCAGCTCTCAGGCAGGGGGCGGAGATACGCAGTATTTT
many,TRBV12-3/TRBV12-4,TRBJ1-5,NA,CASSQQGNSNQPQHF,TGTGCCAGCAGTCAACAGGGAAATAGCAATCAGCCCCAGCATTTT
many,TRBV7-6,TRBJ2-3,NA,CASTIGPGADTQYF,TGTGCCAGTACGATTGGACCCGGGGCAGATACGCAGTATTTT
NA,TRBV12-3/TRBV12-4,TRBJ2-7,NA,CASSPGILSSYEQYF,TGTGCCAGCAGTCCCGGGATCCTGAGCTCCTACGAGCAGTACTTC
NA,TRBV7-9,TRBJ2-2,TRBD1,CASSYLRQGAGELFF,TGTGCCAGCAGCTATTTGAGACAGGGCGCCGGGGAGCTGTTTTTT
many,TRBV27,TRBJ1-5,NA,CASSSGTFRNQPQHF,TGTGCCAGCAGTTCCGGGACTTTTAGGAATCAGCCCCAGCATTTT
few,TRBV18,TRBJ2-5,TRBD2,CASSPGLDLSWTQYF,TGTGCCAGCTCACCCGGACTAGACTTAAGTTGGACCCAGTACTTC
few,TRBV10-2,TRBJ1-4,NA,CASRGAADNEKLFF,TGCGCCAGCAGGGGGGCGGCGGATAATGAAAAACTGTTTTTT